The rows below give T cell receptor beta chains drawn from one sample of a study of neoadjuvant anti-PD-1 for oral cavity cancer. This table comes from immunoSEQ multiplex PCR, and its TCRdb copy is limited to in-frame clones, with some not included. The table has 15,000 to 20,000 clones, about 72% seen once. Sequencing used PBMCs, obtained before nivolumab (anti-PD-1) treatment. The source is a person aged 40 to 85 with oral cavity squamous cell carcinoma. Each CDR3 is given with its conserved first and last residue. The D gene is left open where the match is weak. The size field is filled for only some rows; it gives once, few, many or a size class.

CDR3nt: TGTGCCAGCAGTTTAGGCGCATCCCCCGGGAGCAATCAGCCCCAGCATTTT
CDR3aa: CASSLGASPGSNQPQHF
j_gene: TRBJ1-5
abundance: few
v_gene: TRBV28
d_gene: NA

CDR3nt: TGTGCCAGCAGCTCCCGACAGGGGATCGGCTACACCTTC
CDR3aa: CASSSRQGIGYTF
j_gene: TRBJ1-2
abundance: NA
v_gene: TRBV13
d_gene: TRBD1

CDR3nt: TGTGCCAGCAGTTACTCGGACTCGGCGGATACGCAGTATTTT
CDR3aa: CASSYSDSADTQYF
j_gene: TRBJ2-3
abundance: once
v_gene: TRBV6-6
d_gene: NA

CDR3nt: TGTGCCAGCAGCTTGGGGACCCCGAACACTGAAGCTTTCTTT
CDR3aa: CASSLGTPNTEAFF
j_gene: TRBJ1-1
abundance: few
v_gene: TRBV7-9
d_gene: NA

CDR3nt: TGTGCCAGTACCCGACAGGGGCACCAGCCCCAGCATTTT
CDR3aa: CASTRQGHQPQHF
j_gene: TRBJ1-5
abundance: few
v_gene: TRBV19
d_gene: TRBD1

CDR3nt: TGTGCCAGCTCACCACCGAAATCAGGGTTGAACGACGAGCAGTACTTC
CDR3aa: CASSPPKSGLNDEQYF
j_gene: TRBJ2-7
abundance: NA
v_gene: TRBV18
d_gene: NA

CDR3nt: TGTGCCAGCAGTTTAAGGTGGGGCGGGGGGACCTACGAGCAGTACTTC
CDR3aa: CASSLRWGGGTYEQYF
j_gene: TRBJ2-7
abundance: NA
v_gene: TRBV28
d_gene: TRBD2

CDR3nt: TGCAGCGTTGAACAGTACAATGAGCAGTTCTTC
CDR3aa: CSVEQYNEQFF
j_gene: TRBJ2-1
abundance: NA
v_gene: TRBV29-1
d_gene: NA

CDR3nt: TGTGCCAGCAGCCAAGTGCAGCGGGAGTCCTACGAGCAGTACTTC
CDR3aa: CASSQVQRESYEQYF
j_gene: TRBJ2-7
abundance: few
v_gene: TRBV4-2
d_gene: TRBD2

CDR3nt: TGTGCCAGCAGCTTAGTCACAGGACAGCCGAATCAGCCCCAGCATTTT
CDR3aa: CASSLVTGQPNQPQHF
j_gene: TRBJ1-5
abundance: NA
v_gene: TRBV11-2
d_gene: NA

CDR3nt: TGTGCCAGCAGCTCGAGACAGGGGGGCGAGCAGTACTTC
CDR3aa: CASSSRQGGEQYF
j_gene: TRBJ2-7
abundance: NA
v_gene: TRBV28
d_gene: TRBD1